These T cell receptor beta chains were read from a single sample in a study of human T cells and chemical hapten exposure. From the RACE reads, TCRdb called clonotypes with MiXCR, one entry per CDR3 protein. This sample yields 300,000 to 450,000 distinct CDR3 sequences, of which 5.1% are seen a single time; just over 2.5% belongs to the top ten. The specimen comprised whole blood, sampled in connection with sensitization to the hapten diphenylcyclopropenone (DPC). The receptors come from a woman in her forties or fifties with alopecia areata. Some clones in this sample may be carry-over from other donors' samples. The conserved cysteine and the conserved F or W are not part of the CDR3 here. A D gene is named only where the DNA matches it firmly.

d_call | j_call | v_call | cdr3_aa
TRBD2 | TRBJ2-1 | TRBV11-2 | ASSPTSVGKNEQF
TRBD2 | TRBJ2-7 | TRBV20-1 | SAYTSGGHSSYEQY
TRBD2 | TRBJ2-3 | TRBV20-1 | SARDPLAGLPSTDTQY
- | TRBJ2-1 | TRBV29-1 | SVEKARRFSDEQF
- | TRBJ1-2 | TRBV6-1 | ASSPVGGAGNYGYT
TRBD1 | TRBJ1-2 | TRBV5-1 | ASSLSGTGGHGYT
TRBD1 | TRBJ2-7 | TRBV13 | ASSHGGQGVNEQY
- | TRBJ1-3 | TRBV20-1 | SARDLDSGNTIY
- | TRBJ2-1 | TRBV13 | ASRDYNNEQF
- | TRBJ1-4 | TRBV20-1 | SAAGTNEKLF
TRBD1 | TRBJ1-1 | TRBV5-1 | ASSLGQGGGERAF
- | TRBJ2-3 | TRBV20-1 | SASDGDFRD
TRBD2 | TRBJ2-5 | TRBV20-1 | SASWAGVMGTQY
- | TRBJ1-5 | TRBV12-3/TRBV12-4 | ASNQEIGNQPQH
TRBD1 | TRBJ2-3 | TRBV7-2 | ASSTRQGRADTQY
TRBD2 | TRBJ2-7 | TRBV19 | ASSIKSSGAYEQY
- | TRBJ2-7 | TRBV7-2 | ASSLIKRPSSDEQY
TRBD1 | TRBJ1-1 | TRBV7-9 | ASIPGGATEAF
- | TRBJ2-1 | TRBV4-3 | ASSQDGAYNEQF
TRBD1 | TRBJ1-1 | TRBV6-1 | ASRKRQGEGNTEAF
- | TRBJ1-5 | TRBV2 | ASSGLDGPNQPQH
- | TRBJ2-3 | TRBV28 | ASSLQLGKPPDTQY
- | TRBJ1-1 | TRBV6-1 | ASSETPNTEAF
TRBD2 | TRBJ2-3 | TRBV10-3 | AISESGLAVYTQY
- | TRBJ1-6 | TRBV27 | ASSLGTPYNSPLH
TRBD1 | TRBJ2-1 | TRBV6-6 | ASSSLGQGVQF
- | TRBJ1-1 | TRBV10-3 | AISEDLMNTEAF
- | TRBJ1-1 | TRBV29-1 | SVGTGSTEAF
- | TRBJ2-6 | TRBV7-9 | ASSLATGSIRSSGANVLT
- | TRBJ2-7 | TRBV27 | ASLAMILIYEQY
- | TRBJ2-7 | TRBV14 | ASSQSYEQY